These 29 T cell receptor beta chains originate from one sample sequenced in a study of blood T cell repertoires in COVID-19. Here immunoSEQ multiplex PCR was the method, and the copy in TCRdb shows in-frame clones only, minus some. The sample holds approximately 100,000 clones; 80% to 90% are singletons and the top ten take approximately 30%. The sequencing input was peripheral blood. The receptors here all came from a woman older than 75 with acute or convalescent COVID-19.

This clone showed up just once. The V and J genes are TRBV10-3 and TRBJ1-3; 7 bases agree with TRBD1. The CDR3 runs 15 residues. CDR1 is ENHRY, CDR2 SYGVKD, per germline. V was pared by 3 bases and J by 4 bases, with 6 bases of the junction left unmatched. The CDR3 DNA sequence: TGTGCCATCAGTGACCCGACAGGGTTGGGAAACACCATATATTTT. Residues: CAISDPTGLGNTIYF.

J is TRBJ2-3 and V is TRBV5-1; D gene ambiguous. The CDR3 sequence is 13 residues long. CDR1 is SGHRS and CDR2 is YFSETQ in the germline V gene. The germline V and J ends were trimmed by 4 bases and 6 bases, with 12 bases remaining between them. The chain's CDR3 is CASSPSSRDTQYF. The CDR3 bases are TGCGCCAGCAGCCCCTCTTCGCGGGATACGCAGTATTTT.

The chain recombines TRBV24-1 with TRBJ1-2; the match to TRBD1 covers 7 bases. The CDR3 is 15 amino acids. Germline V gene lookup returns CDR1 KGHDR and CDR2 SFDVKD. V lost 4 bases to trimming and J lost 4 bases; unmatched junction nucleotides: 8. CDR3 region: CATSEAGQAFYGYTF. The CDR3 DNA reads TGTGCCACCAGTGAAGCCGGACAGGCTTTCTATGGCTACACCTTC.

The chain combines TRBV4-1 with TRBJ2-3; 11 nucleotides line up with TRBD2. Per the germline V gene, CDR1 is MGHRA and CDR2 is YSYEKL. CDR3 length: 15 amino acids. V shed 0 bases, J shed 5 bases, and the junction held 1 base outside the gene matches. DNA for the CDR3: TGCGCCAGCAGCCAAGAACTAGCGGGGGAAGATACGCAGTATTTT. Its translation: CASSQELAGEDTQYF.

V usage is TRBV18 and J usage is TRBJ1-1, with D perhaps TRBD1 (6 bases). CDR1 is KGHSH and CDR2 is LQKENI in the germline V gene. This CDR3 is built from 14 residues. Trimming removed 3 bases at V and 1 base at J, with 9 bases between. This chain's CDR3 is CASSPDSGNTEAFF. The DNA of the CDR3 is TGTGCCAGCTCACCGGACAGCGGGAACACTGAAGCTTTCTTT. Full variable domain (outside the CDR3, taken from reference TRBV18 and TRBJ1-1): NAGVMQNPRHLVRRRGQEARLRCSPMKGHSHVYWYRQLPEEGLKFMVYLQKENIIDESGMPKERFSAEFPKEGPSILRIQQVVRGDSAAYFCASSPDSGNTEAFFGQGTRLTVV.

The gene calls are TRBV2 and TRBJ1-4; tentatively, D is TRBD1 (5 bases). There are 13 residues in the CDR3. Deletions cut 8 bases from V and 4 bases from J, with 11 bases between. Germline CDR1 is SNHLY and CDR2 is FYNNEI. This chain's CDR3 is CASVGELNEKLFF. Here the CDR3 DNA reads TGTGCCAGCGTAGGGGAACTTAATGAAAAACTGTTTTTT.

The chain has TRBV3-1 (or the pseudogene TRBV3-2) and TRBJ1-1; D call uncertain. V lost 1 base, J lost 1 base, and 7 bases lay in between. The CDR3 contains 14 residues. Germline values: CDR1 LGHDT, CDR2 YNNKEL (reference sequence). This CDR3 reads CASSQATWNTEAFF. The CDR3 coding sequence is TGTGCCAGCAGCCAAGCCACTTGGAACACTGAAGCTTTCTTT.

V usage is TRBV19 and J usage is TRBJ1-1; unclear D gene. Trimming removed 3 bases at V and 5 bases at J, with 16 bases between. The CDR3 has 15 residues. CDR1 and CDR2 (germline): LNHDA, SQIVND (reference sequence). This CDR3 reads CASSILVGRGTEAFF. The CDR3 nucleotides are TGTGCCAGTAGTATCCTGGTCGGGAGAGGGACTGAAGCTTTCTTT.

The genes are TRBV30 and TRBJ1-6; D gene uncertain. There are 13 residues in the CDR3. The germline V gene encodes CDR1 GTSNPN and CDR2 SVGIG (reference sequence). V lost 0 bases, J lost 7 bases, and 7 bases lay in between. The CDR3 nucleotides read TGTGCCTGGAGTGTCTCGAGAAATTCACCCCTCCACTTT. It is translated as CAWSVSRNSPLHF.

The rearrangement uses TRBV28 and TRBJ1-4, with D hard to call. The CDR3 is 15 residues long. The ends were cut back, 7 bases at V and 3 bases at J, with 15 bases in the middle. CDR1 and CDR2 from the germline V gene are MDHEN and SYDVKM. The CDR3 coding sequence is TGTGCCAGCACTTTCCGGGGTCTCTCTAATGAAAAACTGTTTTTT. This translates into CASTFRGLSNEKLFF.

V gene TRBV6-5 combines with J gene TRBJ1-1; 11 positions match TRBD1. Trimming at V came to 5 bases and at J to 4 bases, leaving 6 bases not matched to a gene. The V gene's germline CDR1 is MNHEY and CDR2 SVGAGI. The CDR3 length is 15 residues. DNA for the CDR3: TGTGCCAGCAGTCGGACAGGGGGCGTTAGCACTGAAGCTTTCTTT. It translates to CASSRTGGVSTEAFF.

The chain employs TRBV5-1 and TRBJ2-3; 7 bases match TRBD1. Germline V gene data show CDR1 as SGHRS and CDR2 as YFSETQ. The V gene end was trimmed by 3 bases and the J gene end by 3 bases; junction bases not matched to a gene: 7. The CDR3 has 15 residues. The CDR3 reads CASSWDRPITDTQYF. The CDR3 nucleotides are TGCGCCAGCAGCTGGGACAGACCGATTACAGATACGCAGTATTTT.

The CDR3 DNA is TGTGCCAGCAGCTTAGAACACGATAGCAATCAGCCCCAGCATTTT. This encodes CASSLEHDSNQPQHF. The rearrangement joins TRBV7-2 to TRBJ1-5; D is unclear. V lost 1 base and J 0 bases, leaving 7 bases between the germline ends. There are 15 residues in the CDR3. CDR1 is SGHTA and CDR2 is FQGNSA in the germline V gene.

The chain carries TRBV7-9 and TRBJ1-1; 8 nucleotides align to TRBD1. The CDR3 has 16 amino acids. In germline, CDR1 is SEHNR, CDR2 FQNEAQ (reference sequence). Trimming at V came to 5 bases and at J to 5 bases, leaving 13 bases not matched to a gene. CDR3 region: CASSAPTGGSRTEAFF. In nucleotides, the CDR3 is TGTGCCAGCAGCGCTCCTACAGGGGGAAGTAGAACTGAAGCTTTCTTT.

The V and J genes are TRBV4-2 and TRBJ1-2, with 10 bases identical to TRBD1. This CDR3 is 16 amino acids long. The germline CDR1 and CDR2 sequences are LGHNA and YNFKEQ. Trimming took 4 bases from V and 4 from J; bases not matched to a gene: 9. Here the CDR3 reads CASSLPPGTGVYGYTF. In DNA form, the CDR3 reads TGTGCCAGCAGCCTCCCCCCGGGGACAGGGGTCTATGGCTACACCTTC.

The V and J genes are TRBV6-6 and TRBJ2-5; the D is unclear. V lost 3 bases and J 4 bases, leaving 9 bases between the germline ends. The length of the CDR3 is 13 residues. Looked up from germline, CDR1 is MNHNY and CDR2 is SVGAGI (reference sequence). The CDR3 bases are TGTGCCAGCAGTTATACTAAGACAGAGACCCAGTACTTC. Encoded protein: CASSYTKTETQYF.

The chain links TRBV10-2 to TRBJ2-2, with D uncertain. CDR1 is WSHSY, CDR2 SAAADI, per germline. CDR3 length equals 12 residues. V lost 0 bases to trimming and J lost 8 bases, with 4 bases between them. CDR3 sequence reads: CASSESSGELFF. The CDR3 DNA is TGCGCCAGCAGTGAGTCGTCTGGGGAGCTGTTTTTT.

The CDR3 region is CASSYGGENYGYTF. CDR3 coding DNA: TGTGCCAGCAGTTACGGAGGGGAGAACTATGGCTACACCTTC. The V gene is TRBV2, the J gene TRBJ1-2; possibly TRBD1 for D (5 bases). CDR3 size: 14 residues. V lost 5 bases and J 2 bases, leaving 12 bases between the germline ends. CDR1 is SNHLY, CDR2 FYNNEI, per germline.

This clone was recorded once. The V and J genes are TRBV3-1 (or the pseudogene TRBV3-2) and TRBJ2-5, with a weak D call TRBD2 (6 bases). Between the trimmed V and J ends, which lost 10 bases and 4 bases, there was a span of 10 bases. There are 11 residues in the CDR3. Germline CDR1 LGHDT, CDR2 YNNKEL (reference sequence). CDR3 sequence reads: CAIGGRETQYF. In DNA, the CDR3 is TGTGCCATCGGAGGGCGAGAGACCCAGTACTTC.

The rearrangement joins TRBV5-1 to TRBJ1-1; 11 bases fit TRBD1. The CDR3 spans 16 residues. V dropped 1 base and J dropped 6; count of bases not matched to a gene: 8. Germline assignment: CDR1 SGHRS and CDR2 YFSETQ. The CDR3 nucleotides read TGCGCCAGCAGCTTGCCGGGACAGGGGGGCGCCGCTGAAGCTTTCTTT. Amino acids: CASSLPGQGGAAEAFF.

The rearrangement joins TRBV10-3 to TRBJ1-4; D is undetermined. This CDR3 is 17 amino acids long. Germline V gene lookup returns CDR1 ENHRY and CDR2 SYGVKD. With 0 bases removed from V and 1 base from J, the gap between germline ends came to 12 bases. CDR3 in amino acids: CAISESPRRGTNEKLFF. DNA of the CDR3: TGTGCCATCAGTGAGTCCCCCCGACGGGGAACTAATGAAAAACTGTTTTTT.

J is TRBJ2-5 and V is TRBV21-1; the table's D call, TRBD1, has no DNA check behind it. TRBV21-1 is termed a pseudogene. The CDR3 length is 15 residues. The CDR3 sequence: CASSKLTGGEETQYF. The CDR3 nucleotides are TGTGCCAGCAGCAAACTGACAGGGGGCGAAGAGACCCAGTACTTC.

The V and J genes are TRBV19 and TRBJ2-1, with 13 bases aligning to TRBD2. Germline loops: CDR1 LNHDA, CDR2 SQIVND (reference sequence). V was pared by 3 bases and J by 7 bases, with 3 bases of the junction left unmatched. CDR3 length equals 15 residues. CDR3 coding DNA: TGTGCCAGTAGTATGACTAGCGGGGGGACAAATGAGCAGTTCTTC. Amino acids: CASSMTSGGTNEQFF.

DNA for the CDR3: TGTGCCAGCAGCTCCATTTACTCCGGGGAGCTGTTTTTT. Translating gives CASSSIYSGELFF. V is TRBV13 and J is TRBJ2-2, with D uncertain. V lost 4 bases and J 6 bases, leaving 9 bases between the germline ends. CDR1 and CDR2 (germline): PRHDT, FYEKMQ (reference sequence). The length of the CDR3 is 13 residues.

The V gene is TRBV4-1, the J gene TRBJ1-1; the match to TRBD1 covers 8 bases. The CDR3 totals 17 residues. Per the germline V gene, CDR1 is MGHRA and CDR2 is YSYEKL. V shed 4 bases and J 1 base; nucleotides not matched to a gene: 11. CDR3 DNA: TGCGCCAGCAGCCGTAGGACAGGGAGGTATGCGAACACTGAAGCTTTCTTT. Protein sequence: CASSRRTGRYANTEAFF.

V and J are TRBV2 and TRBJ2-7; D unresolved. V gave up 4 bases and J gave up 5 bases, with 15 bases separating them. The CDR3 is 14 amino acids. Germline V lookup: CDR1 SNHLY, CDR2 FYNNEI. CDR3 loop: CASSAWRRLDEQYF. In DNA form, the CDR3 reads TGTGCCAGCAGTGCCTGGCGGCGCCTGGACGAGCAGTACTTC.

Here the CDR3 DNA reads TGTGCCTGGAACACCCAGGGGCCGGGTCAGCCCCAGCATTTT. This translates into CAWNTQGPGQPQHF. The rearrangement links TRBV30 to TRBJ1-5; D is possibly TRBD1 (6 bases). V shed 4 bases and J shed 6 bases, with 16 bases lying between them. The germline CDR1 and CDR2 sequences are GTSNPN and SVGIG (reference sequence). The CDR3 has 14 residues.

The genes are TRBV19 and TRBJ1-5, with D possibly TRBD1 on 6 matching bases. This CDR3 is built from 16 residues. V was cut by 5 bases and J by 0 bases, with 14 bases left in between. Germline CDR1 is LNHDA and CDR2 is SQIVND (reference sequence). The CDR3 spells CASSPPNRDSNQPQHF. CDR3 nucleotides: TGTGCCAGTAGTCCCCCCAACAGGGATAGCAATCAGCCCCAGCATTTT.

The CDR3 loop reads CASSLVGQVNTEAFF. The CDR3 DNA is TGTGCCAGCAGCTTAGTCGGACAGGTGAACACTGAAGCTTTCTTT. The chain joins TRBV7-2 to TRBJ1-1, with 7 bases lining up with TRBD1. After removal of 1 base from V and 0 bases from J, the junction contained 2 bases not matched to a gene. The germline V gene encodes CDR1 SGHTA and CDR2 FQGNSA. This CDR3 has 15 residues.